The clone carrying this T cell receptor (beta chain) was detected a few times. Its cognate antigen is unknown. Germline V gene sequence: CDR1 MNHEY, CDR2 SMNVEV (reference sequence). V lost 6 bases and J 1 base, leaving 16 bases between the germline ends. The CDR3 totals 15 residues. The data were taken from a study of beta chain features in type 1 diabetes. Study-level findings and limits: PCR might favor shorter templates, equally in patients and controls. Among all four CD4+ subsets, Type 1 diabetes patients had TCRB CDR3s that were moderately but significantly shorter.

Expressed TCRB transcripts were sequenced, since all the RNA that had been isolated was reverse transcribed. Some clones are missing from TCRdb's copy, which holds only in-frame ones; the method was immunoSEQ multiplex PCR. The table lists 600,000 or so clones, over 11% of them singletons. The chain uses TRBV27 and TRBJ2-7; D might be TRBD1 (6 bases). The sequenced sample consisted of naive CD4+ T cells from blood. This receptor was taken from a man younger than 35 with type 1 diabetes. The DNA for the CDR3 is TGTGCCAGCAGACTTACTAGGACAGATTCCTACGAGCAGTACTTC. Protein: CASRLTRTDSYEQYF.